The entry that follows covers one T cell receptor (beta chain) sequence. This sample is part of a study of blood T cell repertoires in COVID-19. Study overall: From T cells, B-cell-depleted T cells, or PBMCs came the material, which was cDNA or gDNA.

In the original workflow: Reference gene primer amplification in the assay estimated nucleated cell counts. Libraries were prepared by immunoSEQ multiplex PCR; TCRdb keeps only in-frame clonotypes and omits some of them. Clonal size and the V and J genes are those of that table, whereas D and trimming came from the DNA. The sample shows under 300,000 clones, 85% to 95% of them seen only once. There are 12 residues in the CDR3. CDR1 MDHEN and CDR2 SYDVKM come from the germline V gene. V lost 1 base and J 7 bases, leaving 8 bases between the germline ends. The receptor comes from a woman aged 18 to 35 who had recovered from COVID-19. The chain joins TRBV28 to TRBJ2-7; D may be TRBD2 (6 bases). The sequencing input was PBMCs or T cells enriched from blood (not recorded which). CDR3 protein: CASSLSLAEQYF. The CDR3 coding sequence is TGTGCCAGCAGTTTATCCCTAGCGGAGCAGTACTTC.